One and the same sample provided the 10 T cell receptor beta chains below, sequenced in a study of T cells after yellow fever vaccination. From the 5' RACE reads, TCRdb called clonotypes with MiXCR, one entry per CDR3 protein. Counted here are about 63,000 distinct CDR3 sequences, roughly 7.4% occurring once; the ten biggest clones make up 36%. Source: CD8+ T cells sorted from PBMCs, taken 15 days after the yellow fever booster vaccination. These receptors came from a man aged 25-45 years who received the YFV17D yellow fever vaccine.

On this clonotype: Possible read error: a much larger clone is one base away. CDR3: CASSWWERELATGELFF. The CDR3 DNA reads as TGTGCCAGCAGCTGGTGGGAGCGGGAGTTGGCTACCGGGGAGCTGTTTTTT. The chain has TRBV5-6 and TRBJ2-2; 8 bases align to TRBD2. The germline V gene encodes CDR1 SGHDT and CDR2 YYEEEE. There are 17 residues in the CDR3. V lost 3 bases, J lost 5 bases, and 12 bases stayed unmatched. The whole variable domain, filled in from reference TRBV5-6 and TRBJ2-2, reads DAGVTQSPTHLIKTRGQQVTLRCSPKSGHDTVSWYQQALGQGPQFIFQYYEEEERQRGNFPDRFSGHQFPNYSSELNVNALLLGDSALYLCASSWWERELATGELFFGEGSRLTVL.

This clonotype was seen repeatedly, ten times or more. The gene calls are TRBV27 and TRBJ2-7; D tentatively fits TRBD1 or TRBD2 (5 bases each). CDR3 length: 15 residues. CDR1 is MNHEY and CDR2 is SMNVEV in the germline V gene (reference sequence). V was cut by 6 bases and J by 5 bases, with 20 bases left in between. CDR3 sequence (DNA): TGTGCCAGCAGCCCCTCCCCGGGGCAGAACCACGAGCAGTACTTC. Amino acid sequence: CASSPSPGQNHEQYF.

This clonotype was observed many times. The J gene is TRBJ2-3, the V gene TRBV5-1; perhaps TRBD2 as D (5 bases). CDR1 is SGHRS and CDR2 is YFSETQ in the germline V gene. Trimming took 4 bases from V and 7 from J, leaving 10 bases between them. This CDR3 has 12 residues. The CDR3 here is CASSEDSYTQYF. Here the CDR3 DNA reads TGCGCCAGCAGCGAGGACTCTTATACGCAGTATTTT.

This clonotype was found many times. This chain joins TRBV20-1 and TRBJ2-7; no reliable D call. Per germline, CDR1 DFQATT and CDR2 SNEGSKA (reference sequence). Trimming removed 3 bases at V and 3 bases at J, with 9 bases between. This CDR3 is built from 12 residues. CDR3 coding DNA: TGCAGTGCTAGGGCTAGTGACTACGAGCAGTACTTC. The encoded protein is CSARASDYEQYF.

The table lists this clonotype with many counts. The rearrangement uses TRBV29-1 and TRBJ2-1; D gene ambiguous. The CDR3 spans 13 residues. Looked up from germline, CDR1 is SQVTM and CDR2 is ANQGSEA. Trimming took off 3 bases at V and 8 bases at J, with 14 bases between the two ends. This chain's CDR3 is CSVDAMVLDEQFF. The CDR3 nucleotides read TGCAGCGTTGATGCCATGGTACTCGATGAGCAGTTCTTC.

This clonotype has ten or more counts. The gene calls are TRBV20-1 and TRBJ2-1, with D perhaps matching TRBD1 or TRBD2 (5 bases each). The germline V gene encodes CDR1 DFQATT and CDR2 SNEGSKA (reference sequence). The CDR3 is made up of 13 amino acids. Deletions cut 4 bases from V and 7 bases from J, with 14 bases between. CDR3 DNA: TGCAGTGCTACAGGGACCCTGCTTAATGAGCAGTTCTTC. Translation: CSATGTLLNEQFF.

The table lists this clonotype with many counts. V and J are TRBV12-3 or TRBV12-4 and TRBJ2-5, with TRBD1 identical over 9 bases. The CDR3 runs to 15 residues. V lost 0 bases and J lost 2; bases outside the gene matches: 1. CDR3 sequence reads: CASSLATGGQETQYF. As DNA, the CDR3 is TGTGCCAGCAGTTTAGCGACAGGGGGACAAGAGACCCAGTACTTC.

This clonotype was counted at least ten times. The chain is built from TRBV4-2 and TRBJ2-2; tentatively, D is TRBD2 (7 bases). Looked up from germline, CDR1 is LGHNA and CDR2 is YNFKEQ. Deletions cut 7 bases from V and 6 bases from J, with 18 bases between. This CDR3 has 15 residues. The CDR3, as DNA: TGTGCCAGCATGGAGGGGGGGAGGGAGGCCGGGGAGCTGTTTTTT. Translating it yields CASMEGGREAGELFF.

On this clonotype: A read error may explain this, as a much larger clone is one base away. This chain joins TRBV6-2 or TRBV6-3 and TRBJ2-7; D unclear. Trimming took off 7 bases at V and 3 bases at J, with 13 bases between the two ends. CDR3 length: 13 amino acids. CDR1 is MNHEY, CDR2 SVGEGT, per germline. The CDR3 DNA reads as TGTGCCAGCACTGCGGCAGCGAGCTACGAGCAGTACTTC. Translated: CASTAAASYEQYF.

This clonotype has ten or more counts. The chain employs TRBV5-6 and TRBJ2-7, with D possibly TRBD1 on 6 matching bases. The CDR3 is 15 amino acids. Germline V gives CDR1 SGHDT, CDR2 YYEEEE. V was clipped by 4 bases and J by 2 bases, with 16 bases between them. CDR3 region: CASSLSGQLTYEQYF. CDR3 DNA: TGTGCCAGCAGCCTGTCGGGACAACTCACCTACGAGCAGTACTTC.